There are a few counts of the clone carrying this T cell receptor beta chain. TCRdb reanalysed the 5' RACE reads using MiXCR and keeps one entry per CDR3 protein. The sample shows 450,000 to 650,000 distinct CDR3 sequences, more than 9% of them seen only once. The CDR3 runs to 17 residues. Trimming took 0 bases from V and 3 from J; bases not matched to a gene: 8. CDR1 is SGHRS, CDR2 YFSETQ, per germline. This entry is derived from a study of identical twins. These same data were also listed under a study on yellow fever vaccine responses in identical twins.

The TCR was taken from a woman younger than 30 in good health. The gene calls are TRBV5-1 and TRBJ1-1, with 10 bases fitting TRBD1. The sample was PBMCs. The CDR3 DNA reads as TGCGCCAGCAGCTTGGGGGGGACAGGGGCTGGATACACTGAAGCTTTCTTT. This gives the protein CASSLGGTGAGYTEAFF.